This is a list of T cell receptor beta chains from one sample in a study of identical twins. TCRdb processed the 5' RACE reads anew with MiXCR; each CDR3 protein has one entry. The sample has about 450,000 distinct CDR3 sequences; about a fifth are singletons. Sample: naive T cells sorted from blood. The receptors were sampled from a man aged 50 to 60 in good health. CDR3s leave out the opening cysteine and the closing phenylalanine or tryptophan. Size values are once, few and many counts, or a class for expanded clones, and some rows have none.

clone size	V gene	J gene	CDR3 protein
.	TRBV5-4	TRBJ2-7	ASSPATGGFYEQY
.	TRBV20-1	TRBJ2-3	SARTWGPNTDTQY
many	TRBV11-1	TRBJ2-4	ASSLGGPVAGGGRNIQY
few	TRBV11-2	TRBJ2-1	ASSIVQGARGNEQF
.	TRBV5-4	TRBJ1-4	ASSPTTGSNEKLF
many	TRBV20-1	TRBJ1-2	SAQGAAGYT
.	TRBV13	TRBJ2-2	ASSLETRTGELF
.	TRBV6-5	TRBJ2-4	ASSYSMGTMGENIQY
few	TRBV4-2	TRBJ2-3	ASSQDRTKGSDTQY
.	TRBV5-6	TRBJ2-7	ADTSRHIYEQY
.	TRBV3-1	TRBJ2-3	ASSLLRTSGTDTQY
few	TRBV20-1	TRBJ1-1	SAEGDRGKLNTEAF
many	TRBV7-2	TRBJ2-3	ASSRGPDTQY
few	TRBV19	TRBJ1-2	ASSMAVNYGYT
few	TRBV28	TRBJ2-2	ASKPGQGIAGELF